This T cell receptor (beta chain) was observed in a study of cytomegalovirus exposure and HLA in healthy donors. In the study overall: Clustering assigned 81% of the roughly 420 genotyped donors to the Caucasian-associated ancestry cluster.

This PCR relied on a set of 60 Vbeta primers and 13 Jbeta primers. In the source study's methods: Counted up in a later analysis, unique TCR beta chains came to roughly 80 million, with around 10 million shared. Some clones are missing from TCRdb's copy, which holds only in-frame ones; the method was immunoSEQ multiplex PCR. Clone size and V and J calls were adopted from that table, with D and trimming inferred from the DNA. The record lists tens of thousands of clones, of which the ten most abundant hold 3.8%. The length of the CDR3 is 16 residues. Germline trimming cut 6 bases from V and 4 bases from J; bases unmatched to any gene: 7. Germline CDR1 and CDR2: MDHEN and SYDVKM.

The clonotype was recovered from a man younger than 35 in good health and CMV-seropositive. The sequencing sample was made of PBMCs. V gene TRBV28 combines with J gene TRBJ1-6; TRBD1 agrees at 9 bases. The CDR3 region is CASSPSTGGYNSPLHF. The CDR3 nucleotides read TGTGCCAGCAGCCCATCGACAGGGGGTTATAATTCACCCCTCCACTTT.